This T cell receptor beta chain appears in the sequencing data of a study of T cells in Graves' hyperthyroidism and ophthalmopathy. Hyperthyroidism patients were newly diagnosed, had disease duration under 2 months, and were aged 18 to 65 years. Patients were excluded because of uncontrolled infection, other autoimmune disease, pregnancy or lactation. Clinical symptoms, serum thyroxine and TRAb, thyroid ultrasound and orbital computed tomography together formed the diagnostic basis. Trimming left V 2 bases short and J 4 bases short, with 9 bases between. The CDR3 runs to 13 residues. Per germline, CDR1 SGHRS and CDR2 YFSETQ. The investigators amplified TCR beta CDR3 regions from RNA transcripts. HTBI primers were used for first-round RT-PCR of the TCR CDR3. TCRdb analysed the multiplex PCR reads with MiXCR anew, one entry per CDR3 protein. The sample consists of roughly 700,000 distinct CDR3 sequences, 15% to 20% of them appearing once.

V is TRBV5-1 and J is TRBJ2-5, with D perhaps matching TRBD1 (6 bases). The sample comprised blood. This sequence was found in a man between 50 and 59 years old with Graves' hyperthyroidism. CDR3 amino acids: CASSLTGIETQYF. DNA for the CDR3: TGCGCCAGCAGCTTAACAGGGATAGAGACCCAGTACTTC.